Listed here are 4 T cell receptor beta chains from one sample, sequenced in a study of cytomegalovirus exposure and HLA in healthy donors. Only in-frame clones appear in the TCRdb table, and some are missing; sequencing was by immunoSEQ multiplex PCR. The table has 250,000 to 350,000 clones, roughly 90% seen once; the top ten hold around 0.9%. Sequencing was carried out using PBMCs. These receptor sequences come from a woman under 30 in good health and CMV-seronegative.

CDR3 protein: CASSPRAGNEQFF. The CDR3 DNA is TGTGCCAGCAGCCCCCGCGCGGGCAATGAGCAGTTCTTC. This sequence joins TRBV5-4 and TRBJ2-1; D perhaps matches TRBD2 (5 bases). The CDR3 sequence is 13 residues long. From germline, CDR1 is SGHNT and CDR2 YYREEE (reference sequence). V dropped 4 bases and J dropped 6 bases, with 11 bases sitting between them.

The chain couples TRBV15 to TRBJ1-1, with a possible D match to TRBD1 (6 bases). There are 16 residues in the CDR3. Trimming removed 2 bases from V and 3 bases from J, with 16 bases in between. Germline lookup yields CDR1 LNHNV and CDR2 YYDKDF (reference sequence). CDR3 region: CATSRFSQGLDTEAFF. CDR3 sequence (DNA): TGTGCCACCAGCAGATTTTCCCAGGGGCTCGACACTGAAGCTTTCTTT.

This clone was observed a handful of times. This chain connects TRBV7-2 to TRBJ2-5; D uncertain. Germline assignment: CDR1 SGHTA and CDR2 FQGNSA. The ends were cut back, 4 bases at V and 5 bases at J, with 8 bases in the middle. The length of the CDR3 is 12 residues. The DNA for the CDR3 is TGTGCCAGCAGCTCGTTCCGGGAGACCCAGTACTTC. Amino acid sequence: CASSSFRETQYF.

The chain recombines TRBV7-2 with TRBJ1-1; 8 nucleotides align to TRBD1. The V segment lost 6 bases and the J segment 4 bases; nucleotides outside the gene matches: 7. The CDR3 is 14 residues long. Germline V gene lookup returns CDR1 SGHTA and CDR2 FQGNSA. CDR3 sequence: CASSPSGGITEAFF. In nucleotides, the CDR3 is TGTGCCAGCAGTCCTTCAGGGGGCATCACTGAAGCTTTCTTT. Full variable domain (remainder filled in from reference TRBV7-2 and TRBJ1-1): GAGVSQSPSNKVTEKGKDVELRCDPISGHTALYWYRQSLGQGLEFLIYFQGNSAPDKSGLPSDRFSAERTGGSVSTLTIQRTQQEDSAVYLCASSPSGGITEAFFGQGTRLTVV.